The 6 T cell receptor beta chains below were found in one sample sequenced in a study of Tregs in tolerant kidney transplant recipients. Profiled with immunoSEQ multiplex PCR; TCRdb holds only in-frame clones, not every one. The data hold 90,000 to 130,000 clones, with nearly 90% observed a single time. Specimen: CD4+ T cells from blood, collected before the transplant. These receptors were collected from a human donor who received a combined kidney and bone marrow transplant.

The V gene is TRBV11-2, the J gene TRBJ2-7, with TRBD1 matching 10 bases. This CDR3 has 17 residues. The germline CDR1 and CDR2 sequences are SGHAT and FQNNGV. V was clipped by 7 bases and J by 6 bases; unmatched bases: 18. The CDR3 is CASTLVGTGVSIGEQYF. CDR3 sequence (DNA): TGTGCCAGCACCCTCGTGGGGACAGGGGTATCGATCGGCGAGCAGTACTTC.

The V and J genes are TRBV5-1 and TRBJ1-1; the D is unclear. Trimming pared 0 bases from V and 4 bases from J, leaving 13 bases between. The CDR3 totals 15 residues. CDR1 SGHRS and CDR2 YFSETQ come from the germline V gene. This chain's CDR3 is CASSLGPGRATEAFF. The DNA of the CDR3 is TGCGCCAGCAGCTTGGGTCCGGGGAGGGCCACTGAAGCTTTCTTT.

The genes are TRBV18 and TRBJ1-5; 7 bases agree with TRBD1. Germline lookup yields CDR1 KGHSH and CDR2 LQKENI. V trimming: 5 bases; J trimming: 5 bases; junction bases outside the gene matches: 3. CDR3 length equals 13 residues. The CDR3 coding sequence is TGTGCCAGCTCAGGAACAGGGGATCAGCCCCAGCATTTT. Translating gives CASSGTGDQPQHF.

The gene calls are TRBV4-2 and TRBJ2-3, with 7 bases matching TRBD2. The junction had 4 bases not matched to a gene; V was cut back by 8 bases and J by 5 bases. The germline V gene encodes CDR1 LGHNA and CDR2 YNFKEQ. This CDR3 is built from 12 residues. CDR3 in DNA: TGTGCCAGCGGGGGGGGAATAGATACGCAGTATTTT. Amino acid sequence: CASGGGIDTQYF.

The V and J genes are TRBV7-2 and TRBJ2-3; TRBD2 agrees at 8 bases. Germline V lookup: CDR1 SGHTA, CDR2 FQGNSA. Trimming at V came to 2 bases and at J to 8 bases, leaving 0 bases not matched to a gene. The CDR3 sequence is 12 residues long. The CDR3 DNA is TGTGCCAGCAGCTTACTAGCGGGTACGCAGTATTTT. Amino acids: CASSLLAGTQYF.

The chain is built from TRBV4-1 and TRBJ1-4; D is possibly TRBD1 (6 bases). Deletions cut 4 bases from V and 8 bases from J, with 17 bases between. CDR1 and CDR2 from the germline V gene are MGHRA and YSYEKL. The CDR3 length is 15 residues. This CDR3 reads CASSLLTTGLEKLFF. CDR3 bases: TGCGCCAGCAGCCTACTTACGACAGGACTCGAAAAACTGTTTTTT.